A single sample gave rise to the 30 T cell receptor beta chains below, sequenced in a study of molecular identifiers for immune sequencing clone quantification. TCRdb used MiXCR to reprocess the PCR reads, holding one entry per CDR3 protein. The data contain over 85,000 distinct CDR3 sequences, 21% of them seen just once; the ten biggest clones take up 0.8% to 1.2%. Sequencing was performed on naive CD8+ T cells from blood, with Jurkat cell RNA spiked in. As for subset: FACS-sorted CD8+CD4-CCR7+CD45RA+ naive T cells. The receptors originated from a human donor in good health. Some libraries in this study had Jurkat cell RNA spiked in.

This clonotype was recorded a few times. This chain's CDR3 is CATGTSGWDEQFF. CDR3 sequence (DNA): TGTGCGACCGGGACTAGCGGGTGGGATGAGCAGTTCTTC. This chain uses TRBV13 with TRBJ2-1, with TRBD2 matching over 12 bases. The CDR3 is 13 residues long. The germline gives CDR1 PRHDT, CDR2 FYEKMQ (reference sequence).

Comment on this clonotype: This may be a read error, as it is one base from a much larger clone. This rearrangement joins TRBV6-5 to TRBJ2-5; 7 nucleotides line up with TRBD2. The V and J ends lost 6 bases and 9 bases, in that order; junction bases with no gene match: 7. The CDR3 is 12 residues long. Germline V lookup: CDR1 MNHEY, CDR2 SVGAGI. The CDR3 here is CASRNTAGPQYF. The CDR3 nucleotides are TGTGCCAGCAGAAACACAGCGGGGCCCCAGTACTTC.

The sample holds many counts of this clonotype. The rearrangement links TRBV5-5 to TRBJ1-1; no clear D gene. This CDR3 spans 11 amino acids. V was pared by 7 bases and J by 5 bases, with 9 bases between. Germline V gives CDR1 SGHKS, CDR2 YYEKEE (reference sequence). CDR3 residues: CASGVGTEAFF. The DNA of the CDR3 is TGTGCCAGCGGCGTAGGTACTGAAGCTTTCTTT. The whole variable domain, remainder taken from reference TRBV5-5 and TRBJ1-1, is DAGVTQSPTHLIKTRGQQVTLRCSPISGHKSVSWYQQVLGQGPQFIFQYYEKEERGRGNFPDRFSARQFPNYSSELNVNALLLGDSALYLCASGVGTEAFFGQGTRLTVV.

This sequence joins TRBV7-8 and TRBJ2-2, with TRBD2 identical over 8 bases. Germline loops: CDR1 SGHVS, CDR2 FQNEAQ. This CDR3 comprises 16 residues. Trimming removed 5 bases from V and 4 bases from J; junction bases left unmatched: 9. CDR3 protein: CASSLSGGVGTGELFF. For the CDR3, the DNA is TGTGCCAGCAGCCTCTCGGGGGGGGTCGGCACCGGGGAGCTGTTTTTT.

To note about this clonotype: A much more abundant neighbour one base away suggests this may be a read error. The chain employs TRBV5-4 and TRBJ1-1; weak D call: TRBD1 (5 bases). V was cut by 1 base and J by 0 bases, with 10 bases left in between. The CDR3 is 15 residues long. Germline V gene data show CDR1 as SGHNT and CDR2 as YYREEE (reference sequence). The CDR3 DNA is TGTGCCAGCAGCTTGAGGGGCAACATGAACACTGAAGCTTTCTTT. It encodes CASSLRGNMNTEAFF.

This clonotype has more than one count but fewer than ten. The CDR3 DNA follows: TGTGCCAGCAGCTTAGATACAGGATTCAATCAGCCCCAGCATTTT. Encoded protein: CASSLDTGFNQPQHF. This chain uses TRBV7-9 with TRBJ1-5; perhaps TRBD1 as D (5 bases). V shed 1 base and J shed 3 bases, with 10 bases lying between them. Germline V gene lookup returns CDR1 SEHNR and CDR2 FQNEAQ (reference sequence). This CDR3 contains 15 residues.

This clonotype was seen at least ten times. The chain couples TRBV28 to TRBJ1-5, with a tentative D call TRBD1 (6 bases). The CDR3 covers 14 residues. Germline V CDR1 and CDR2: MDHEN, SYDVKM. The V end was cut by 7 bases, the J end by 2 bases, with 12 bases between. CDR3 residues: CASTTGLGNQPQHF. For the CDR3, the DNA is TGTGCCAGCACTACAGGGTTGGGCAATCAGCCCCAGCATTTT.

This clonotype has at least ten counts. This chain joins TRBV9 and TRBJ2-5; D unclear. V was shortened by 0 bases and J by 7 bases, with 7 bases between the two germline ends. The CDR3 loop spans 12 amino acids. CDR1 SGDLS and CDR2 YYNGEE come from the germline V gene. The CDR3 nucleotides are TGTGCCAGCAGCGTAGAGCCGGGGACCCAGTACTTC. Protein: CASSVEPGTQYF.

This clonotype appeared many times. The chain recombines TRBV7-9 with TRBJ1-1; tentatively, D is TRBD1 (5 bases). Germline CDR1 and CDR2: SEHNR and FQNEAQ (reference sequence). The germline V and J ends were trimmed by 5 bases and 8 bases, with 18 bases remaining between them. The CDR3 totals 14 residues. CDR3 protein: CASSDGRGYPEAFF. The CDR3 nucleotides read TGTGCCAGCAGCGACGGTAGGGGCTACCCAGAAGCTTTCTTT.

In regard to this clonotype: Possible read error: a much larger clone is one base away. This chain joins TRBV5-1 and TRBJ2-5; D not resolved. CDR3 length: 14 residues. The V gene's germline CDR1 is SGHRS and CDR2 YFSETQ. The V and J ends lost 3 bases and 1 base respectively, with 10 bases between them. This chain's CDR3 is CASSSHMSQETQYF. In nucleotides, the CDR3 is TGCGCCAGCAGCTCCCACATGAGCCAAGAGACCCAGTACTTC.

The chain is built from TRBV11-2 and TRBJ2-5; D is unresolved. The CDR3 contains 16 residues. Trimming took off 5 bases at V and 3 bases at J, with 19 bases between the two ends. The germline V gene encodes CDR1 SGHAT and CDR2 FQNNGV. The CDR3 sequence: CASSPRPERLEETQYF. CDR3 sequence (DNA): TGTGCCAGCAGCCCGCGGCCTGAGAGGTTGGAAGAGACCCAGTACTTC.

The sample holds many counts of this clonotype. V gene TRBV6-6 combines with J gene TRBJ2-1; TRBD2 matches 9 bases. The CDR3 covers 14 residues. The V gene's germline CDR1 is MNHNY and CDR2 SVGAGI (reference sequence). The V gene end was trimmed by 2 bases and the J gene end by 9 bases; junction bases not matched to a gene: 5. The CDR3 DNA is TGTGCCAGCAGTTACGGGCTAGCGGGATTTGAGCAGTTCTTC. Translating it yields CASSYGLAGFEQFF.

This clonotype was found many times. The chain uses TRBV7-9 and TRBJ2-5; D is unresolved. CDR1 is SEHNR, CDR2 FQNEAQ, per germline (reference sequence). CDR3 length equals 13 residues. V was clipped by 5 bases and J by 1 base, with 8 bases between them. CDR3 nucleotides: TGTGCCAGCAGCCCACGGTCCCAAGAGACCCAGTACTTC. Its protein product is CASSPRSQETQYF.

This clonotype occurred many times. The chain employs TRBV6-5 and TRBJ2-3; 8 bases agree with TRBD2. The germline CDR1 and CDR2 sequences are MNHEY and SVGAGI. This CDR3 region has 14 residues. V shed 4 bases and J 5 bases; nucleotides not matched to a gene: 5. The CDR3 protein is CASSSGGGRDTQYF. The CDR3 DNA follows: TGTGCCAGCAGTTCCGGGGGGGGTAGAGATACGCAGTATTTT.

This clonotype was seen a handful of times. The chain carries TRBV30 and TRBJ1-1; a weak D match, TRBD1 (6 bases). The V and J ends lost 4 bases and 7 bases respectively, with 16 bases between them. CDR1 and CDR2 from the germline V gene are GTSNPN and SVGIG (reference sequence). This CDR3 contains 13 residues. CDR3 sequence: CAWTPDSTGEAFF. The CDR3 region has the DNA TGTGCCTGGACCCCGGACTCGACAGGTGAAGCTTTCTTT.

This clonotype was detected ten times or more. The gene calls are TRBV5-5 and TRBJ2-3, with D perhaps given as TRBD1 or TRBD2 (5 bases each). This CDR3 region has 15 residues. With 4 bases removed from V and 2 bases from J, the gap between germline ends came to 14 bases. CDR1 and CDR2 (germline): SGHKS, YYEKEE (reference sequence). The CDR3 DNA reads as TGTGCCAGCAGCACCCGGGACGCCGACACAGATACGCAGTATTTT. Amino acid sequence: CASSTRDADTDTQYF.

About this clonotype: A single base separates this from a much larger clone, so it may be a read error. The rearrangement joins TRBV13 to TRBJ2-7; 7 nucleotides line up with TRBD2. The CDR3 has 14 residues. V shed 3 bases and J 7 bases; nucleotides not matched to a gene: 9. Germline CDR1 PRHDT, CDR2 FYEKMQ (reference sequence). CDR3 sequence: CASSFQDGGGEQYF. The CDR3 bases are TGTGCCAGCAGCTTTCAGGATGGGGGGGGTGAGCAGTACTTC. Full variable domain (rest looked up from reference TRBV13 and TRBJ2-7): AAGVIQSPRHLIKEKRETATLKCYPIPRHDTVYWYQQGPGQDPQFLISFYEKMQSDKGSIPDRFSAQQFSDYHSELNMSSLELGDSALYFCASSFQDGGGEQYFGPGTRLTVT.

Details on this clonotype: With a much larger clone just one base away, this may be a read error. V gene TRBV7-8 combines with J gene TRBJ1-6; no definite D call. The V gene lost 5 bases and the J gene lost 9 bases, with 14 bases spanning the gap. Germline CDR1 is SGHVS and CDR2 is FQNEAQ. The CDR3 is 14 amino acids. Here the CDR3 DNA reads TGTGCCAGCAGCGTGGACCTTACGAGTTCACCCCTCCACTTT. Translated, it gives CASSVDLTSSPLHF. The whole variable domain, filled in from reference TRBV7-8 and TRBJ1-6, reads GAGVSQSPRYKVAKRGQDVALRCDPISGHVSLFWYQQALGQGPEFLTYFQNEAQLDKSGLPSDRFFAERPEGSVSTLKIQRTQQEDSAVYLCASSVDLTSSPLHFGNGTRLTVT.

This clonotype was recorded at least ten times. The chain combines TRBV20-1 with TRBJ2-6; D is tentatively TRBD1 or TRBD2 (5 bases each). Germline V gene sequence: CDR1 DFQATT, CDR2 SNEGSKA (reference sequence). V was pared by 3 bases and J by 0 bases, with 18 bases between. CDR3 size: 18 residues. The CDR3: CSARGPQGGYSGANVLTF. CDR3 bases: TGCAGTGCTAGGGGACCCCAGGGCGGGTACTCTGGGGCCAACGTCCTGACTTTC.

This clonotype showed up many times. One end of the junction is discordant with germline, which a read error may explain. CDR3 residues: CASSPSTEF. The CDR3 nucleotides read TGTGCCAGCAGCCCTTCCACGGAATTT. The rearrangement joins TRBV7-9 to TRBJ1-1; no firm D call. The CDR3 runs 9 residues. The V gene's germline CDR1 is SEHNR and CDR2 FQNEAQ (reference sequence).

A note on this clonotype: A much more abundant neighbour one base away suggests this may be a read error. The rearrangement uses TRBV4-1 and TRBJ1-1; 11 nucleotides align to TRBD1. The germline V gene has CDR1 MGHRA and CDR2 YSYEKL. CDR3 length equals 14 residues. The CDR3 reads CASGHGQGATEAFF. CDR3 nucleotides: TGCGCCAGCGGCCATGGACAGGGGGCGACTGAAGCTTTCTTT.

The chain couples TRBV5-5 to TRBJ2-7; 7 nucleotides align to TRBD1. CDR3 size: 16 residues. Germline-derived CDR1 and CDR2 are SGHKS and YYEKEE (reference sequence). The junction had 9 bases not matched to a gene; V was cut back by 0 bases and J by 3 bases. The CDR3 DNA sequence: TGTGCCAGCAGCTTGGTTGGGACAGCATCCAGCTACGAGCAGTACTTC. It yields the protein CASSLVGTASSYEQYF. Full variable domain (rest looked up from reference TRBV5-5 and TRBJ2-7): DAGVTQSPTHLIKTRGQQVTLRCSPISGHKSVSWYQQVLGQGPQFIFQYYEKEERGRGNFPDRFSARQFPNYSSELNVNALLLGDSALYLCASSLVGTASSYEQYFGPGTRLTVT.

This clonotype has a count of ten or more. The chain uses TRBV29-1 and TRBJ1-4; 9 positions agree with TRBD1. This CDR3 spans 13 amino acids. J lost 7 bases, V lost 6 bases, and 6 bases had no gene match. Germline V CDR1 and CDR2: SQVTM, ANQGSEA. In DNA, the CDR3 is TGCAGCGTACTAACAGGGGGCATTGAAAAACTGTTTTTT. Its translation is CSVLTGGIEKLFF.

This clonotype was counted at least ten times. This chain links TRBV5-1 with TRBJ2-3; tentatively, D is TRBD2 (5 bases). V gave up 1 base and J gave up 2 bases, with 14 bases separating them. The CDR3 is made up of 16 amino acids. Per the germline V gene, CDR1 is SGHRS and CDR2 is YFSETQ. CDR3 in amino acids: CASSLWKLDLTDTQYF. DNA for the CDR3: TGCGCCAGCAGCTTGTGGAAACTAGACCTCACAGATACGCAGTATTTT.

This chain links TRBV6-6 with TRBJ2-7; maybe TRBD2 (6 bases). Between the trimmed V and J ends, which lost 2 bases and 3 bases, there was a span of 14 bases. The CDR3 length is 15 residues. Per the germline V gene, CDR1 is MNHNY and CDR2 is SVGAGI (reference sequence). CDR3 protein: CASSYPRLGVYEQYF. Written as DNA, the CDR3 is TGTGCCAGCAGTTACCCCAGACTAGGGGTCTACGAGCAGTACTTC.

This clonotype was found once. The chain couples TRBV12-3 or TRBV12-4 to TRBJ2-2; D is undetermined. The CDR3 length is 13 residues. Trimming stripped 8 bases from V and 1 base from J, with 8 bases between. CDR3 coding DNA: TGTGCCAGCGCCCCGGGGAACACCGGGGAGCTGTTTTTT. As protein: CASAPGNTGELFF.

This clonotype showed up many times. This chain uses TRBV9 with TRBJ2-3; 8 bases map to TRBD2. CDR1 is SGDLS, CDR2 YYNGEE, per germline. The CDR3 is made up of 15 amino acids. Trimming took 0 bases from V and 5 from J; bases not matched to a gene: 5. CDR3 sequence: CASSVGSGGGDTQYF. The CDR3 DNA follows: TGTGCCAGCAGCGTAGGCAGCGGGGGAGGAGATACGCAGTATTTT. Together with reference TRBV9 and TRBJ2-3, the CDR3 gives the full variable domain: DSGVTQTPKHLITATGQRVTLRCSPRSGDLSVYWYQQSLDQGLQFLIQYYNGEERAKGNILERFSAQQFPDLHSELNLSSLELGDSALYFCASSVGSGGGDTQYFGPGTRLTVL.

This clonotype has ten or more counts. This chain connects TRBV7-9 to TRBJ1-1; D remains unclear. CDR3 length: 12 residues. The V and J ends lost 5 bases and 0 bases respectively, with 4 bases between them. CDR1 and CDR2 from the germline V gene are SEHNR and FQNEAQ (reference sequence). The CDR3: CASSTLNTEAFF. In DNA, the CDR3 is TGTGCCAGCAGCACCTTGAACACTGAAGCTTTCTTT.

The sample holds many counts of this clonotype. The chain has TRBV20-1 and TRBJ2-3, with 10 bases lining up with TRBD2. The CDR3 loop spans 13 amino acids. V lost 5 bases to trimming and J lost 3 bases; unmatched junction nucleotides: 2. Looked up from germline, CDR1 is DFQATT and CDR2 is SNEGSKA (reference sequence). The DNA of the CDR3 is TGCAGTGCTTCTAGCGGGAGAACAGATACGCAGTATTTT. Its translation is CSASSGRTDTQYF.

Notes on this clonotype: This may come from a read error, since a much larger clone is one base off. J is TRBJ2-7 and V is TRBV30, with TRBD1 matching 9 bases. The CDR3 extends over 14 amino acids. The J segment lost 6 bases and the V segment lost 2 bases, leaving 8 bases of the junction unmatched. Germline V gives CDR1 GTSNPN, CDR2 SVGIG (reference sequence). CDR3 DNA: TGTGCCTGGAGTTTCGGGACAGGGAGCTGCGAGCAGTACTTC. Translating gives CAWSFGTGSCEQYF.